This T cell receptor beta chain was observed in a study of OX40 agonist ivuxolimab in advanced cancers. The study, taken as a whole, reports: Expanded peripheral T cells had an undetermined antigen specificity. Researchers report that CD8+ T cells had, on average, more expanded clones than CD4+. CD4+ and CD8+ blood T cells expanded clonally by week 6 at 0.1 to 3.0 mg/kg.

Blood samples were obtained at baseline, cycle 4 day 1, and cycle 7 day 1. This CDR3 comprises 11 residues. Trimming removed 9 bases from V and 5 bases from J, with 10 bases in between. The germline V gene has CDR1 SNHLY and CDR2 FYNNEI. Remarks on this clone: Its specificity is unknown.

Using immunoSEQ multiplex PCR, the repertoire was profiled, and TCRdb retains in-frame clones only, with some absent. The profile covers about 50,000 clones, with approximately 86% appearing a single time and 2.5% to 3% taken by the ten largest. Material: CD4+ or CD8+ T cells sorted from blood, obtained in a trial of the OX40 agonist ivuxolimab. The clonotype was recovered from an adult with an advanced solid tumor such as melanoma, head and neck, liver or kidney cancer. The J gene is TRBJ1-2, the V gene TRBV2; D possibly corresponds to TRBD1 (5 bases). The CDR3 loop is CARQVQYGYTF. CDR3 DNA: TGTGCCAGACAGGTTCAGTATGGCTACACCTTC. Full variable domain (rest looked up from reference TRBV2 and TRBJ1-2): EPEVTQTPSHQVTQMGQEVILRCVPISNHLYFYWYRQILGQKVEFLVSFYNNEISEKSEIFDDQFSVERPDGSNFTLKIRSTKLEDSAMYFCARQVQYGYTFGSGTRLTVV.